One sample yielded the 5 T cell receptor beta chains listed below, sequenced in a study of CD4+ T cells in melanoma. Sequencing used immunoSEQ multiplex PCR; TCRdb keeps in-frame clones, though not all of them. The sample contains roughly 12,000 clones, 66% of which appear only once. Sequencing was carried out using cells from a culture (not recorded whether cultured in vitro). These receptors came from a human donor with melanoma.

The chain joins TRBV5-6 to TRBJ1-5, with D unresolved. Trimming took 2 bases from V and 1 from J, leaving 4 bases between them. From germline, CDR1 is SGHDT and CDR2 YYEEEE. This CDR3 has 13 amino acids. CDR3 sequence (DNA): TGTGCCAGCAGCTTCGGGAGCAATCAGCCCCAGCATTTT. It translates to CASSFGSNQPQHF.

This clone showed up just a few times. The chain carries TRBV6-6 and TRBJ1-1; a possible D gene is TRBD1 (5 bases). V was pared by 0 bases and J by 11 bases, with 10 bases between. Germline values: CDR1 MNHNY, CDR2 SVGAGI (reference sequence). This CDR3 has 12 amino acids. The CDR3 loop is CASSYSQGWAFF. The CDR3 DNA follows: TGTGCCAGCAGTTACTCCCAGGGCTGGGCTTTCTTT.

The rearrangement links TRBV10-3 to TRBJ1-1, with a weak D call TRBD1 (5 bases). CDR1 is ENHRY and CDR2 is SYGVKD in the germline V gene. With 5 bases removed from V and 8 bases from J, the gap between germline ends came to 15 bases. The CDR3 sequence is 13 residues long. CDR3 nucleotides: TGTGCCATCAGTTTTACAGGTTCGGGCGAAGCTTTCTTT. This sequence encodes CAISFTGSGEAFF.

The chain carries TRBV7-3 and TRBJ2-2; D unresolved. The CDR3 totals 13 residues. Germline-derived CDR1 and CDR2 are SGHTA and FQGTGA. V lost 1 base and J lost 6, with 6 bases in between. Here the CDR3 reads CASSLNRAGELFF. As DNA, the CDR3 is TGTGCCAGCAGCTTAAATAGGGCCGGGGAGCTGTTTTTT.

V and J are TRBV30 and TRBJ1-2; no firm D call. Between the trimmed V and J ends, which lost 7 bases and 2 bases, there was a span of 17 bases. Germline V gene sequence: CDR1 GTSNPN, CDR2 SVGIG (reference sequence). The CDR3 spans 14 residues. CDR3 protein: CASRKAGGNYGYTF. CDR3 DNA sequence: TGTGCCTCTCGCAAAGCAGGAGGAAACTATGGCTACACCTTC.